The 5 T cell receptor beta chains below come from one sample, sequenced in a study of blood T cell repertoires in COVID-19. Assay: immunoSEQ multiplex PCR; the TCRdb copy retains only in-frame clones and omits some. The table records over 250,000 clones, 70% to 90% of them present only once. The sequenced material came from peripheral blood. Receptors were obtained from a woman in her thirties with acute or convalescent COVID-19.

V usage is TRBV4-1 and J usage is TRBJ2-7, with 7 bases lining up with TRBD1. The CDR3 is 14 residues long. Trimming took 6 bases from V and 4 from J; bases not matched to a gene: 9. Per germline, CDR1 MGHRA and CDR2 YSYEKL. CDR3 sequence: CASSLRQGRYEQYF. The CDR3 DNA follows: TGCGCCAGCAGTCTCAGACAGGGAAGGTACGAGCAGTACTTC.

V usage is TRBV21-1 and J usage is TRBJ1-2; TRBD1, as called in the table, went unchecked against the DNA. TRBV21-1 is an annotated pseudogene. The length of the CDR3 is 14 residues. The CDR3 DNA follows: TGTGCCAGCAGTACATCAGGGGTTCCCCATGGCTACACCTTC. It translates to CASSTSGVPHGYTF.

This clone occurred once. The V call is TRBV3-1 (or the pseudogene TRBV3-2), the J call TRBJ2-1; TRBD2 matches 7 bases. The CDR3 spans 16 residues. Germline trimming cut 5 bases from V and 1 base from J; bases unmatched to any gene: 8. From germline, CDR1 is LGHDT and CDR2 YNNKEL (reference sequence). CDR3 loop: CASSCPSGSSYNEQFF. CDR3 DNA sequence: TGTGCCAGCAGCTGCCCTAGCGGAAGTTCCTACAATGAGCAGTTCTTC.

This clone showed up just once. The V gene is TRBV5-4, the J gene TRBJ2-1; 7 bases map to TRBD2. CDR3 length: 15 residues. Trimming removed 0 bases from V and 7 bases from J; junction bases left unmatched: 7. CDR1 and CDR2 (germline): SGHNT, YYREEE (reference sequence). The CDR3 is CASSLEGGPGNEQFF. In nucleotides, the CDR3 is TGTGCCAGCAGCTTGGAGGGAGGGCCCGGGAATGAGCAGTTCTTC.

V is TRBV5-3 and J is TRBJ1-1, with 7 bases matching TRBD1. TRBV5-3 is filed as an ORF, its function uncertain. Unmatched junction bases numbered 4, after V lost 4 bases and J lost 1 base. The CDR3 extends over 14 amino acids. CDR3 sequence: CARSKDRPNTEAFF. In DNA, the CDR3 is TGTGCCAGAAGCAAGGACAGGCCGAACACTGAAGCTTTCTTT.